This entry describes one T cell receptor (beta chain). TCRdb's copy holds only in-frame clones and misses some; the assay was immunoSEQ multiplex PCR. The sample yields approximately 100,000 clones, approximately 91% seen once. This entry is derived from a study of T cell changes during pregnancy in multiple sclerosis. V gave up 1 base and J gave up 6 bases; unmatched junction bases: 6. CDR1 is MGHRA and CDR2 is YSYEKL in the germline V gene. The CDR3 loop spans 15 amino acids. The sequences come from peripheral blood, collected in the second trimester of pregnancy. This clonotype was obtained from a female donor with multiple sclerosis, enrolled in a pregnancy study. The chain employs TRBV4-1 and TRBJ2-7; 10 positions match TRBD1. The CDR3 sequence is CASSQAVGTGAEQYF. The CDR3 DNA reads TGCGCCAGCAGCCAAGCGGTAGGGACAGGGGCCGAGCAGTACTTC.